This T cell receptor beta chain was documented in a study of cytomegalovirus exposure and HLA in healthy donors. Overall study: Genetic ancestry analysis placed approximately 78% of the roughly 400 donors that were genotyped in the Caucasian-associated cluster.

Regarding this clone: What it binds is not known.

The study sampled nominally healthy donors, though unrecorded immune exposures were likely. 13 Jbeta primers and 60 Vbeta primers were used for the PCR. TCRdb's copy holds only in-frame clones and misses some; the assay was immunoSEQ multiplex PCR. The data contain about 140,000 clones, about 80% of them singletons. Whole-study results and caveats: TCR beta sequences numbering roughly 18,000 were associated with HLA alleles at 0.05 false discovery rate in a later analysis.

Germline V gives CDR1 GTSNPN, CDR2 SVGIG (reference sequence). V was trimmed by 2 bases and J by 2 bases, leaving 12 bases between them. CDR3 length: 14 residues. The receptor comes from a male donor in good health and CMV-seronegative. The sample consisted of PBMCs. The V and J genes are TRBV30 and TRBJ1-2, with no clear D. The CDR3 protein is CAWSNAVNNYGYTF. The CDR3 DNA follows: TGTGCCTGGAGTAACGCAGTTAACAACTATGGCTACACCTTC.